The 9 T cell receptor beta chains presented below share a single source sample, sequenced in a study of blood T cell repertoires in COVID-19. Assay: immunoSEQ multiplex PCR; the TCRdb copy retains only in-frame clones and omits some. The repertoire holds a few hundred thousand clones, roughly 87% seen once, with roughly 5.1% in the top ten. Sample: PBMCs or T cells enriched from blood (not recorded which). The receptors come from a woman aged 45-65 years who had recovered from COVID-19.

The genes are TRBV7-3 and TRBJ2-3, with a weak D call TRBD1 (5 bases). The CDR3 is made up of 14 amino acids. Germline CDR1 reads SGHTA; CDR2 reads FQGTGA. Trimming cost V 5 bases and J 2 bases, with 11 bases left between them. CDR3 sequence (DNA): TGTGCCAGCAGCGTAGGGGCTCACACAGATACGCAGTATTTT. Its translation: CASSVGAHTDTQYF.

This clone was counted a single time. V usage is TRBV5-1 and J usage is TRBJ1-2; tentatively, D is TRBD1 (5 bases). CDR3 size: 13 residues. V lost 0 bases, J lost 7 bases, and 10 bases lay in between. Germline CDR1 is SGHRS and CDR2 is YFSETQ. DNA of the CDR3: TGCGCCAGCAGCTTGGAGGGGCAGGTTGGCTACACCTTC. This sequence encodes CASSLEGQVGYTF.

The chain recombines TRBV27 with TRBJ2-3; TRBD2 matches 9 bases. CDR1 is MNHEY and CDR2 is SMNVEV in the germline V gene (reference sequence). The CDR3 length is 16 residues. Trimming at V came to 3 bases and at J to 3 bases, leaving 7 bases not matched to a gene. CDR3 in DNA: TGTGCCAGCAGTTTTAGTAGCGGGGGCAGAACAGATACGCAGTATTTT. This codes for CASSFSSGGRTDTQYF.

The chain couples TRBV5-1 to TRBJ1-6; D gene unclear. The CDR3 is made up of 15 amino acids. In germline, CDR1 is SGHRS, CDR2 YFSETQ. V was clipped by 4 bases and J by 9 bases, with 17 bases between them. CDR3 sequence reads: CASSPGQALTSPLHF. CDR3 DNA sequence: TGCGCCAGCAGCCCAGGCCAGGCGTTAACTTCACCCCTCCACTTT. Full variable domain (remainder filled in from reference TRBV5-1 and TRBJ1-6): KAGVTQTPRYLIKTRGQQVTLSCSPISGHRSVSWYQQTPGQGLQFLFEYFSETQRNKGNFPGRFSGRQFSNSRSEMNVSTLELGDSALYLCASSPGQALTSPLHFGNGTRLTVT.

In DNA form, the CDR3 reads TGTGCCAGCAGCTCTGGGGCGCTCCAAGAGACCCAGTACTTC. As protein: CASSSGALQETQYF. This chain uses TRBV7-3 with TRBJ2-5, with a tentative D call TRBD1 (5 bases). The CDR3 runs to 14 residues. CDR1 is SGHTA, CDR2 FQGTGA, per germline. V shed 4 bases and J shed 1 base, with 10 bases lying between them.

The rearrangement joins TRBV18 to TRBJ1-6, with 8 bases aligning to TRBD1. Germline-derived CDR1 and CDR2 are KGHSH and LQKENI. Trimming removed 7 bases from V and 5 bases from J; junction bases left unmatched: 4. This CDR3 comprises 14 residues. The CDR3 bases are TGTGCCAGCTTCCCGGGACAGGATAATTCACCCCTCCACTTT. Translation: CASFPGQDNSPLHF.

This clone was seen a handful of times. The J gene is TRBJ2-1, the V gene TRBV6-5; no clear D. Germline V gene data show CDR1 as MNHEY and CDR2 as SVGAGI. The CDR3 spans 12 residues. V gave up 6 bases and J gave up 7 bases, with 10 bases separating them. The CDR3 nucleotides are TGTGCCAGCAGGTTAGTCGGGAATGAGCAGTTCTTC. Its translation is CASRLVGNEQFF.

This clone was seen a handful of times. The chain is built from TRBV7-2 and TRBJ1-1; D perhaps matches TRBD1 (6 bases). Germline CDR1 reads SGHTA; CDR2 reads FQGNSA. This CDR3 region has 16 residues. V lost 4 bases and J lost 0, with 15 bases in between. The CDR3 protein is CASSSGGALLNTEAFF. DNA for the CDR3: TGTGCCAGCAGCTCGGGGGGGGCCCTCCTGAACACTGAAGCTTTCTTT.

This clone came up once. As DNA, the CDR3 is TGTGCCAGCAGCTTAGGGCGGGGGGGTGCAGATACGCAGTATTTT. Translated: CASSLGRGGADTQYF. The V and J genes are TRBV7-9 and TRBJ2-3; 9 bases agree with TRBD2. CDR1 SEHNR and CDR2 FQNEAQ come from the germline V gene (reference sequence). The CDR3 length is 15 residues. The V gene end was trimmed by 1 base and the J gene end by 4 bases; junction bases not matched to a gene: 3.